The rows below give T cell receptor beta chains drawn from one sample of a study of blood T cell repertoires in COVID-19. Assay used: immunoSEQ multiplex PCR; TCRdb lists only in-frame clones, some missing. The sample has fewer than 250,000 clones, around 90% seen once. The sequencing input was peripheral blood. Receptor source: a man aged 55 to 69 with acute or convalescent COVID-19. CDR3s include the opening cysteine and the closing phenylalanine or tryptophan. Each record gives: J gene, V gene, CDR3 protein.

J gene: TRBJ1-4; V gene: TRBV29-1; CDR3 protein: CSVEAQGIEKLFF
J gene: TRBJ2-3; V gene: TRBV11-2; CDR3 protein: CASSPRPAPGDTQYF
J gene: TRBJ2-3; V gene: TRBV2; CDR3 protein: CASSDTRGGVGTDTQYF
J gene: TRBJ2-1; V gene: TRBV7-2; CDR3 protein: CASSLRGTSGSNEQFF
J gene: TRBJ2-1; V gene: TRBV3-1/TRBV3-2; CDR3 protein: CASSQNTRGGYNEQFF
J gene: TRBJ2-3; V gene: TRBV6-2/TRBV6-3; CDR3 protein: CASSYVAGGTVTQYF
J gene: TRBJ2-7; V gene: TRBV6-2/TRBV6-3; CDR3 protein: CASSYSGQGSYEQYF
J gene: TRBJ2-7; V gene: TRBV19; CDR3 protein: CASSRGTSGGYEQYF
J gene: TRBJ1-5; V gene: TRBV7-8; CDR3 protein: CASSSGTGHNQPQHF
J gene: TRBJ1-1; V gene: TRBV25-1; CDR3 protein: CASSGNRGVGTEAFF
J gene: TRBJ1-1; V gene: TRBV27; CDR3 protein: CASNPGAGAGTEAFF
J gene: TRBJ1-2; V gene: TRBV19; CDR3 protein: CASSMQGGVYGYTF
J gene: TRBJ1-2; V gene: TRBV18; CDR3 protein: CASSPQGANYGYTF
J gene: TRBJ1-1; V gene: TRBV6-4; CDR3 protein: CASSQEQGLTEAFF
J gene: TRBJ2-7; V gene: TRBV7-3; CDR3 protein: CASSPVAGGSHEQYF
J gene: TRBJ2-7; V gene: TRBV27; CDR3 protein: CASSPGDSRSSYEQYF
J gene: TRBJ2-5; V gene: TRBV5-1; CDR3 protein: CASSFRTGEGTQYF
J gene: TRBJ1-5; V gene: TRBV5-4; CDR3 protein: CASSLPRTGAYSNQPQHF
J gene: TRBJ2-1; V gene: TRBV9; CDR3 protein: CASSVSLAGGYNEQFF
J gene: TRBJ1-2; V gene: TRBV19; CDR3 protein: CASSPPTGGVYGYTF
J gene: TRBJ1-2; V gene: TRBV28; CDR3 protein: CASSRPQGVRGYTF
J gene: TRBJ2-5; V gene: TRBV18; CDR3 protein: CASSPRPGTVRETQYF
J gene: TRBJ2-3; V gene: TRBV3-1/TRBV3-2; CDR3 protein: CASSRGDTYTDTQYF
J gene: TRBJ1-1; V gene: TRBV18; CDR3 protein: CASSPSWGGAEAFF
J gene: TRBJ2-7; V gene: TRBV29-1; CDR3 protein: CSVRDSKSYEQYF